This is a list of T cell receptor beta chains from one sample in a study of shared clonotypes between healthy human individuals. Data came from immunoSEQ multiplex PCR; TCRdb stores just in-frame clones and leaves some out. The sample contains under 550,000 clones, about 96% of which appear only once. Sequencing was carried out using naive CD4+ T cells sorted from blood. The receptors come from a woman in her thirties in good health. CDR3s include the opening cysteine and the closing phenylalanine or tryptophan. A D gene is named only where the DNA matches it firmly. Clone size is not always given. Where it is, it says once, few, many or a class for expanded clones.

TRBJ2-7,once,TRBV10-3,TRBD1,TGTGCCATCAGCGCAGACAGGGGATCCTACGAGCAGTACTTC,CAISADRGSYEQYF
TRBJ1-1,-,TRBV5-4,-,TGTGCCAGCAGCTTGGGGCCGGGGGACACTGAAGCTTTCTTT,CASSLGPGDTEAFF
TRBJ2-3,-,TRBV6-5,-,TGTGCCAGCAGTTTTTCGGGAATGGATACGCAGTATTTT,CASSFSGMDTQYF
TRBJ2-5,-,TRBV28,TRBD2,TGTGCCAGCAGTATCAGCGGGAGTGGAAGGGAGACCCAGTACTTC,CASSISGSGRETQYF
TRBJ2-7,-,TRBV28,TRBD2,TGTGCCAGCAGGCCAGCCGGACTAGCGGGAGACGAGCAGTACTTC,CASRPAGLAGDEQYF
TRBJ2-7,-,TRBV9,TRBD2,TGTGCCAGCAGCGTAGGGACTAGCGGGAGTTCGAGCTCCTACGAGCAGTACTTC,CASSVGTSGSSSSYEQYF
TRBJ2-7,-,TRBV7-9,TRBD2,TGTGCCAGCAGCTTTGTACTAGCGGACTCCTACGAGCAGTACTTC,CASSFVLADSYEQYF
TRBJ2-5,-,TRBV4-1,-,TGCGCCAGCAGCCAAGATCTAAGGCTCCAGGAGACCCAGTACTTC,CASSQDLRLQETQYF
TRBJ2-7,-,TRBV6-5,TRBD2,TGTGCCAGCAGTCTGACTAGCGGGACCTACGAGCAGTACTTC,CASSLTSGTYEQYF
TRBJ1-6,-,TRBV2,-,TGTGCCAGCAGTGAAAGGACAGAAACTAATTCACCCCTCCACTTT,CASSERTETNSPLHF
TRBJ2-1,once,TRBV14,TRBD2,TGTGCCAGCAGCCGCCCGGGACTAGCGTCCCATGAGCAGTTCTTC,CASSRPGLASHEQFF
TRBJ1-2,-,TRBV7-2,-,TGTGCCAGCAGCTCTGGGGTTGGGGGGACCCCAGGCTACACCTTC,CASSSGVGGTPGYTF
TRBJ1-1,-,TRBV5-1,-,TGCGCCAGCAGCTTCCAACAGGGTGGAACTGAAGCTTTCTTT,CASSFQQGGTEAFF
TRBJ1-2,-,TRBV28,-,TGTGCCAGCAGTTTAAACACCCGCGGCTACACCTTC,CASSLNTRGYTF
TRBJ1-2,-,TRBV27,-,TGTGCCAGCAGTCCAGGGTTTTTGGGCTATGGCTACACCTTC,CASSPGFLGYGYTF
TRBJ2-2,-,TRBV7-3,TRBD2,TGTGCCAGCAGCCGAGCGGGAGGGGGCACCGGGGAGCTGTTTTTT,CASSRAGGGTGELFF
TRBJ2-7,-,TRBV28,TRBD1,TGTGCCAGCAGTTCAAGGGACAGGGGGACGGAGCAGTACTTC,CASSSRDRGTEQYF
TRBJ1-5,-,TRBV6-1,-,TGTGCCAGCAGTGAGCCGTGGGGTGGTGTCGATCAGCCCCAGCATTTT,CASSEPWGGVDQPQHF
TRBJ2-1,-,TRBV28,TRBD2,TGTGCCAGCAGGCGGACTAGCTCGTCCAATGAGCAGTTCTTC,CASRRTSSSNEQFF
TRBJ2-5,-,TRBV18,-,TGTGCCAGCTCACCCGGTTCGGGGGAGACCCAGTACTTC,CASSPGSGETQYF
TRBJ2-1,-,TRBV29-1,TRBD2,TGCAGCGTCGAACAGCTAGCGGGAGAGGCCAATGAGCAGTTCTTC,CSVEQLAGEANEQFF
TRBJ2-7,once,TRBV28,TRBD1,TGTGCCAGCAACTTACAGGGGGGCTCCTACGAGCAGTACTTC,CASNLQGGSYEQYF
TRBJ2-7,-,TRBV5-6,TRBD2,TGTGCCAGCAGCTTGCTAGCGGGCGAGCAGTACTTC,CASSLLAGEQYF
TRBJ1-1,once,TRBV18,-,TGTGCCAGCTCACCTGAAAGACCTGGGGACGGCACTGAAGCTTTCTTT,CASSPERPGDGTEAFF
TRBJ1-5,-,TRBV6-1,-,TGTGCCAGCAACAGAGTTGGTTCCCAGCATTTT,CASNRVGSQHF
TRBJ2-1,once,TRBV6-1,TRBD2,TGTGCCAGCAGGACCTACGGAGGGGTTCTAGCGGAGTTCTTC,CASRTYGGVLAEFF
TRBJ1-6,-,TRBV7-9,-,TGTGCCAGCAGCTTAGCTCCGGGGATCTCCTATAATTCACCCCTCCACTTT,CASSLAPGISYNSPLHF
TRBJ1-1,-,TRBV6-4,-,TGTGCCAGCAGAGATACAGGTGATGAAGCTTTCTTT,CASRDTGDEAFF
TRBJ2-7,once,TRBV5-5,TRBD2,TGTGCCAGCAGCTTGGCACCCACTAGCGGGATTTACGAGCAGTACTTC,CASSLAPTSGIYEQYF
TRBJ2-7,-,TRBV10-2,TRBD2,TGCGCCAGCAGTTTCTTAGCGGGAGCCCACGAGCAGTACTTC,CASSFLAGAHEQYF
TRBJ2-1,-,TRBV29-1,TRBD2,TGCAGCGTTGAAACTAGCGGGACCTGGGATGAGCAGTTCTTC,CSVETSGTWDEQFF
TRBJ2-1,once,TRBV4-2,-,TGTGCCAGCAGCTTGATGGCGCGGAAGGCCGACAATGAGCAGTTCTTC,CASSLMARKADNEQFF
TRBJ2-2,-,TRBV18,-,TGTGCCAGCTCAATGACCGTAACCAACACCGGGGAGCTGTTTTTT,CASSMTVTNTGELFF
TRBJ1-3,-,TRBV6-6,-,TGTGCCAGCAGCCCTTCCTTGTCCATGGCTGGAAACACCATATATTTT,CASSPSLSMAGNTIYF
TRBJ1-1,-,TRBV14,-,TGTGCCAGCAGCCCCTACTTGGGGACTATGAAGGCCTCTGAAGCTTTCTTT,CASSPYLGTMKASEAFF
TRBJ2-4,-,TRBV2,-,TGTGCCAGCAGTCGTCCTCAATCCTTGGTAGCCAAAAACATTCAGTACTTC,CASSRPQSLVAKNIQYF
TRBJ2-3,-,TRBV25-1,TRBD1,TGTGCCAGCAGTCGGGACAGTTCTAGCACAGATACGCAGTATTTT,CASSRDSSSTDTQYF
TRBJ2-2,-,TRBV7-9,-,TGTGCCAGCAGCTCAGGGGTCCTGGGCGGGGAGCTGTTTTTT,CASSSGVLGGELFF
TRBJ1-5,-,TRBV18,-,TGTGCCAGCTCACCGGACCGTGGCAATCAGCCCCAGCATTTT,CASSPDRGNQPQHF
TRBJ2-3,-,TRBV5-4,-,TGTGCCAGCAGCCGGGACTCCACAGATACGCAGTATTTT,CASSRDSTDTQYF
TRBJ1-2,-,TRBV25-1,-,TGTGCCAGCAGTGAAAGAGGGAACTATGGCTACACCTTC,CASSERGNYGYTF
TRBJ2-1,-,TRBV4-1,TRBD2,TGCGCCAGCAGCAAAAGGACTAGCGACTGGGGAGATGAGCAGTTCTTC,CASSKRTSDWGDEQFF
TRBJ2-7,once,TRBV27,TRBD2,TGTGCCAGCAGTTTAGAATCCGGGACTAGCGGGAACGAGCAGTACTTC,CASSLESGTSGNEQYF
TRBJ2-3,-,TRBV5-1,TRBD1,TGCGCCAGCAGCCTGGACAGGGGAACAGATACGCAGTATTTT,CASSLDRGTDTQYF
TRBJ2-7,-,TRBV2,-,TGTGCCAGCAACGGCCGCATATCTAGCGAGCAGTACTTC,CASNGRISSEQYF
TRBJ2-3,-,TRBV5-4,-,TGTGCCAGCAGCTTGGCCTATGGAGATACGCAGTATTTT,CASSLAYGDTQYF
TRBJ2-7,-,TRBV11-3,TRBD2,TGTGCCAGCAGCTTAGGACTAGCTGAAGACTACGAGCAGTACTTC,CASSLGLAEDYEQYF
TRBJ2-1,-,TRBV6-1,TRBD2,TGTGCCAGCAGTGACCCGGGACTAGCGAAAAATGAGCAGTTCTTC,CASSDPGLAKNEQFF
TRBJ2-4,-,TRBV29-1,TRBD1,TGCAGCGTTCGACAACAGGGGAGATTGAACATTCAGTACTTC,CSVRQQGRLNIQYF
TRBJ2-7,-,TRBV2,TRBD2,TGTGCCAGCAGGGGACTAGCGGGAAGGCGGTCCTACGAGCAGTACTTC,CASRGLAGRRSYEQYF
TRBJ2-1,-,TRBV18,TRBD1,TGTGCCAGCTCACCAAGGGACAGCTCCTACAATGAGCAGTTCTTC,CASSPRDSSYNEQFF
TRBJ2-7,-,TRBV6-1,TRBD1,TGTGCCAGCAGACAGGGGGCGCTTCTCGAGCAGTACTTC,CASRQGALLEQYF
TRBJ2-7,-,TRBV10-3,-,TGTGCCATCAGTGACGGCGCCTCCTACGAGCAGTACTTC,CAISDGASYEQYF